This T cell receptor (beta chain) originates from a study of neurological immune-mediated disorders. This clonotype was detected many times. The CDR3 spans 14 residues. Germline lookup yields CDR1 SQVTM and CDR2 ANQGSEA. The V end lost 7 bases, the J end lost 6 bases, and 19 bases lay between the germline ends. Unsorted libraries were derived from 2 million PBMCs stored at -80 C. TCRdb re-analysed the 5' RACE reads in MiXCR, keeping a single row per CDR3 protein. The sample records tens of thousands of distinct CDR3 sequences, approximately 4% being singletons. Sequenced input: PBMCs. The sequence was collected from a woman between 50 and 59 years old with multiple sclerosis. This chain links TRBV29-1 with TRBJ1-5; no reliable D call. The CDR3 coding sequence is TGCAGCGCAACGACTGATTGGGGTTCTCAGCCCCAGCATTTT. Its translation is CSATTDWGSQPQHF.